One sample yielded the 17 T cell receptor beta chains listed below, sequenced in a study of Ad26.COV2.S vaccination and SARS-CoV-2 variants. Assay used: immunoSEQ multiplex PCR; TCRdb lists only in-frame clones, some missing. Of fewer than 500,000 clones in the sample, around 90% are singletons; the top ten hold less than 5.5%. Treatment meaning: roughly 20 received Ad26.COV2.S at low or high dose, single or two shots; about 5 received placebo; per-sample allocation not given. All samples were drawn on day 63, counting from the first vaccine or placebo injection. The sample was peripheral blood, taken in a trial of Ad26.COV2.S vaccine versus placebo. These TCRs come from a person aged 18-65 years who received the Ad26.COV2.S COVID-19 vaccine or a placebo.

V gene TRBV19 combines with J gene TRBJ2-2; 9 nucleotides agree with TRBD1. Trimming at V came to 3 bases and at J to 5 bases, leaving 1 base not matched to a gene. The CDR3 length is 14 residues. Germline V gene sequence: CDR1 LNHDA, CDR2 SQIVND (reference sequence). CDR3 coding DNA: TGTGCCAGTAGTATGACAGGGGGGACCGGGGAGCTGTTTTTT. Protein: CASSMTGGTGELFF.

This sequence joins TRBV7-9 and TRBJ2-7; no clear D gene. In germline, CDR1 is SEHNR, CDR2 FQNEAQ (reference sequence). Trimming cost V 1 base and J 5 bases, with 12 bases left between them. This CDR3 has 14 residues. CDR3 residues: CASSLVARRDEQYF. In DNA form, the CDR3 reads TGTGCCAGCAGCTTAGTTGCGCGTAGGGACGAGCAGTACTTC.

The genes are TRBV5-1 and TRBJ1-2; 10 bases fit TRBD1. J lost 2 bases, V lost 4 bases, and 5 bases had no gene match. The CDR3 runs 15 residues. Germline-derived CDR1 and CDR2 are SGHRS and YFSETQ. DNA of the CDR3: TGCGCCAGCAGCCCGGGACAGGGGAGGAACTATGGCTACACCTTC. Protein product: CASSPGQGRNYGYTF.

The rearrangement joins TRBV19 to TRBJ2-7, with 10 nucleotides matching TRBD1. The CDR3 has 14 amino acids. The V gene's germline CDR1 is LNHDA and CDR2 SQIVND (reference sequence). Trimming cost V 6 bases and J 4 bases; bases outside gene matches: 6. The CDR3 reads CASRRTGGPYEQYF. The CDR3 DNA sequence: TGTGCCAGTAGGCGGACAGGGGGACCTTACGAGCAGTACTTC.

The chain uses TRBV5-1 and TRBJ2-2; 7 nucleotides match TRBD2. The germline V gene has CDR1 SGHRS and CDR2 YFSETQ. V trimming: 7 bases; J trimming: 6 bases; junction bases outside the gene matches: 24. This CDR3 comprises 19 residues. This CDR3 is CASGAPSVEAGFAAGELFF. CDR3 nucleotide sequence: TGCGCCAGCGGGGCCCCCTCTGTTGAAGCGGGGTTCGCGGCCGGGGAGCTGTTTTTT. The full variable domain, completed using reference TRBV5-1 and TRBJ2-2, is KAGVTQTPRYLIKTRGQQVTLSCSPISGHRSVSWYQQTPGQGLQFLFEYFSETQRNKGNFPGRFSGRQFSNSRSEMNVSTLELGDSALYLCASGAPSVEAGFAAGELFFGEGSRLTVL.

The genes are TRBV27 and TRBJ2-1; unclear D gene. V lost 6 bases and J 0 bases, leaving 6 bases between the germline ends. The CDR3 covers 13 residues. Germline V lookup: CDR1 MNHEY, CDR2 SMNVEV (reference sequence). This CDR3 reads CASSDISYNEQFF. For the CDR3, the DNA is TGTGCCAGCAGCGATATCTCCTACAATGAGCAGTTCTTC.

The rearrangement joins TRBV28 to TRBJ2-1; TRBD2 aligns across 7 bases. The J segment lost 7 bases and the V segment lost 3 bases, leaving 15 bases of the junction unmatched. The CDR3 sequence is 17 residues long. Germline values: CDR1 MDHEN, CDR2 SYDVKM. The chain's CDR3 is CASSLAGAGELRNEQFF. CDR3 sequence (DNA): TGTGCCAGCAGTTTGGCGGGAGCGGGCGAACTGCGTAATGAGCAGTTCTTC.

The V call is TRBV9, the J call TRBJ2-1, with 8 positions matching TRBD2. V gave up 0 bases and J gave up 8 bases; unmatched junction bases: 4. The germline V gene encodes CDR1 SGDLS and CDR2 YYNGEE. CDR3 length: 14 residues. The CDR3 protein is CASSVDGRDDEQFF. The CDR3 DNA follows: TGTGCCAGCAGCGTAGACGGGAGGGATGATGAGCAGTTCTTC.

A single count supports this clone. The J gene is TRBJ1-3, the V gene TRBV19; D is ambiguous. The CDR3 is 14 residues long. Germline-derived CDR1 and CDR2 are LNHDA and SQIVND (reference sequence). V lost 3 bases, J lost 0 bases, and 6 bases lay in between. The CDR3 nucleotides read TGTGCCAGTAGTATTGGAACCTCTGGAAACACCATATATTTT. This sequence encodes CASSIGTSGNTIYF.

The V call is TRBV12-5, the J call TRBJ1-1; D gene unclear. The CDR3 consists of 12 residues. V was cut by 1 base and J by 2 bases, with 2 bases left in between. Germline V gene lookup returns CDR1 LGHNT and CDR2 FRNRAP. The CDR3 DNA follows: TGTGCTAGTGGTTTGGCAAACACTGAAGCTTTCTTT. Its translation: CASGLANTEAFF.

The chain couples TRBV6-2 or TRBV6-3 to TRBJ1-3; TRBD1 is a possible D gene (5 bases). The length of the CDR3 is 16 residues. In germline, CDR1 is MNHEY, CDR2 SVGEGT. The ends were cut back, 6 bases at V and 1 base at J, with 16 bases in the middle. CDR3 residues: CASSVRRGKSGNTIYF. CDR3 bases: TGTGCCAGCAGCGTTCGACGGGGGAAATCTGGAAACACCATATATTTT.

The V and J genes are TRBV28 and TRBJ2-4; 11 nucleotides match TRBD2. The V gene end was trimmed by 1 base and the J gene end by 7 bases; junction bases not matched to a gene: 12. The CDR3 totals 18 residues. The germline CDR1 and CDR2 sequences are MDHEN and SYDVKM. CDR3 sequence: CASSLYGTLAGARNIQYF. For the CDR3, the DNA is TGTGCCAGCAGTTTATATGGGACACTAGCGGGAGCTAGGAACATTCAGTACTTC. The whole variable domain, filled in from reference TRBV28 and TRBJ2-4, reads DVKVTQSSRYLVKRTGEKVFLECVQDMDHENMFWYRQDPGLGLRLIYFSYDVKMKEKGDIPEGYSVSREKKERFSLILESASTNQTSMYLCASSLYGTLAGARNIQYFGAGTRLSVL.

Only one count was recorded for this clone. The chain links TRBV5-1 to TRBJ2-2; 10 nucleotides align to TRBD1. The CDR3 has 15 amino acids. Germline V gene sequence: CDR1 SGHRS, CDR2 YFSETQ. Trimming cost V 5 bases and J 3 bases; bases outside gene matches: 4. CDR3 sequence: CASRRDRGYTGELFF. DNA of the CDR3: TGCGCCAGCAGACGGGACAGGGGATACACCGGGGAGCTGTTTTTT.

CDR3 sequence reads: CASSLGPTNTGELFF. DNA of the CDR3: TGCGCCAGCAGCCTCGGACCCACGAACACCGGGGAGCTGTTTTTT. V is TRBV4-3 and J is TRBJ2-2, with D uncertain. V was pared by 4 bases and J by 0 bases, with 9 bases between. Germline-derived CDR1 and CDR2 are LGHNA and YSLEER. The CDR3 is made up of 15 amino acids.

The rearrangement links TRBV11-2 to TRBJ1-5; D is uncertain. CDR1 and CDR2 (germline): SGHAT, FQNNGV. V shed 0 bases and J shed 3 bases, with 3 bases lying between them. This CDR3 comprises 13 residues. CDR3 sequence reads: CASSLDDNQPQHF. CDR3 nucleotide sequence: TGTGCCAGCAGCTTAGATGACAATCAGCCCCAGCATTTT. Full variable domain (remainder filled in from reference TRBV11-2 and TRBJ1-5): EAGVAQSPRYKIIEKRQSVAFWCNPISGHATLYWYQQILGQGPKLLIQFQNNGVVDDSQLPKDRFSAERLKGVDSTLKIQPAKLEDSAVYLCASSLDDNQPQHFGDGTRLSIL.

The rearrangement links TRBV7-6 to TRBJ1-5; possible D gene TRBD1, 5 bases. Germline V gene lookup returns CDR1 SGHVS and CDR2 FNYEAQ. The V end was cut by 1 base, the J end by 5 bases, with 12 bases between. This CDR3 region has 15 residues. The CDR3 protein is CASSLGVDRYQPQHF. The CDR3 bases are TGTGCCAGCAGCTTAGGGGTCGACAGATATCAGCCCCAGCATTTT.

The gene calls are TRBV15 and TRBJ1-5; possibly TRBD1 for D (5 bases). With 0 bases removed from V and 0 bases from J, the gap between germline ends came to 12 bases. Germline assignment: CDR1 LNHNV and CDR2 YYDKDF (reference sequence). The CDR3 has 17 residues. The CDR3 here is CATSRDQGGDSNQPQHF. The CDR3 nucleotides are TGTGCCACCAGCAGAGATCAGGGTGGGGATAGCAATCAGCCCCAGCATTTT.